One and the same sample provided the 32 T cell receptor beta chains below, sequenced in a study of cytomegalovirus exposure and HLA in healthy donors. The PCR had 60 Vbeta and 13 Jbeta primers. Libraries were prepared by immunoSEQ multiplex PCR; TCRdb keeps only in-frame clonotypes and omits some of them. This sample has 160,000 or so clones; 80% occur once, and the top ten carry around 1.3%. The material sequenced was PBMCs. All receptors come from a woman aged 50 to 65 in good health and CMV-seronegative.

This clone was seen a few times. V gene TRBV4-3 combines with J gene TRBJ2-2, with D possibly being TRBD2 (6 bases). This CDR3 has 16 amino acids. Germline CDR1 is LGHNA and CDR2 is YSLEER. V gave up 0 bases and J gave up 8 bases, with 16 bases separating them. In nucleotides, the CDR3 is TGCGCCAGCAGCCAAGATATCGGGGGAGAGGCTGGGGAGCTGTTTTTT. It specifies CASSQDIGGEAGELFF.

This clone was seen just once. The chain is built from TRBV14 and TRBJ2-1; weak D call: TRBD2 (6 bases). Germline V gene sequence: CDR1 SGHDN, CDR2 FVKESK. The V gene lost 3 bases and the J gene lost 10 bases, with 13 bases spanning the gap. This CDR3 comprises 13 residues. CDR3: CASSQGLTGEQFF. For the CDR3, the DNA is TGTGCCAGCAGCCAGGGACTTACGGGCGAGCAGTTCTTC.

The chain joins TRBV7-3 to TRBJ2-7, with D possibly TRBD1 on 7 matching bases. V lost 2 bases, J lost 6 bases, and 14 bases lay in between. This CDR3 region has 14 residues. The germline gives CDR1 SGHTA, CDR2 FQGTGA. CDR3 nucleotide sequence: TGTGCCAGCAGCTTACGCGGGACAGCGAGCGAGCAGTACTTC. Translated, it gives CASSLRGTASEQYF. The whole variable domain, filled in from reference TRBV7-3 and TRBJ2-7, reads GAGVSQTPSNKVTEKGKYVELRCDPISGHTALYWYRQSLGQGPEFLIYFQGTGAADDSGLPNDRFFAVRPEGSVSTLKIQRTERGDSAVYLCASSLRGTASEQYFGPGTRLTVT.

The chain combines TRBV2 with TRBJ1-2, with a tentative D call TRBD1 (6 bases). The V end was cut by 6 bases, the J end by 3 bases, with 23 bases between. The CDR3 consists of 17 residues. Germline-derived CDR1 and CDR2 are SNHLY and FYNNEI. CDR3 amino acids: CASRYPGHPISYYGYTF. The DNA of the CDR3 is TGTGCCAGCAGGTATCCGGGACACCCCATTTCCTACTATGGCTACACCTTC. The entire variable domain, with the rest obtained from reference TRBV2 and TRBJ1-2, is as follows: EPEVTQTPSHQVTQMGQEVILRCVPISNHLYFYWYRQILGQKVEFLVSFYNNEISEKSEIFDDQFSVERPDGSNFTLKIRSTKLEDSAMYFCASRYPGHPISYYGYTFGSGTRLTVV.

The V call is TRBV5-6, the J call TRBJ1-1, with D perhaps TRBD1 (6 bases). The CDR3 sequence is 15 residues long. Germline CDR1 and CDR2: SGHDT and YYEEEE. V dropped 0 bases and J dropped 4 bases, with 13 bases sitting between them. CDR3 sequence reads: CASSLGGGRGTEAFF. The CDR3 DNA follows: TGTGCCAGCAGCTTGGGTGGGGGCAGAGGCACTGAAGCTTTCTTT.

The V call is TRBV5-4, the J call TRBJ1-2, with 8 bases that match TRBD1. From germline, CDR1 is SGHNT and CDR2 YYREEE (reference sequence). CDR3 size: 13 residues. With 0 bases clipped from V and 8 bases from J, the junction kept 3 bases outside the gene matches. The chain's CDR3 is CASSLDRGRGYTF. Written as DNA, the CDR3 is TGTGCCAGCAGCTTGGACAGGGGGAGAGGCTACACCTTC.

The V gene is TRBV4-3, the J gene TRBJ1-5; TRBD1 matches 9 bases. The junction had 6 bases not matched to a gene; V was cut back by 6 bases and J by 6 bases. This CDR3 comprises 14 residues. Germline lookup yields CDR1 LGHNA and CDR2 YSLEER. DNA of the CDR3: TGCGCCAGCAGTCCCGGACAGGGGACTCAGCCCCAGCATTTT. It codes for CASSPGQGTQPQHF.

The chain combines TRBV11-2 with TRBJ2-1, with no clear D. The CDR3 is 16 residues long. V lost 4 bases and J lost 0, with 13 bases in between. Germline V lookup: CDR1 SGHAT, CDR2 FQNNGV. The CDR3 sequence is CASSSLVPSSYNEQFF. The CDR3 bases are TGTGCCAGCAGCTCCCTAGTGCCCAGCTCCTACAATGAGCAGTTCTTC.

The chain has TRBV2 and TRBJ2-2, with 8 bases that match TRBD1. Germline V CDR1 and CDR2: SNHLY, FYNNEI. Trimming cost V 8 bases and J 2 bases; bases outside gene matches: 4. The CDR3 loop spans 14 amino acids. This CDR3 reads CASLDRDNTGELFF. In DNA form, the CDR3 reads TGTGCCAGCCTGGACAGGGACAACACCGGGGAGCTGTTTTTT.

This clone appeared a few times. Here the CDR3 DNA reads TGTGCCATCTCATCTCCGGGACAGCAAAAGTATGAAGCTTTCTTT. Its translation: CAISSPGQQKYEAFF. The chain is built from TRBV6-5 and TRBJ1-1; 7 bases align to TRBD1. The V gene's germline CDR1 is MNHEY and CDR2 SVGAGI. Trimming cost V 10 bases and J 7 bases; bases outside gene matches: 18. The CDR3 contains 15 residues.

This rearrangement joins TRBV19 to TRBJ1-5, with 7 bases lining up with TRBD1. J was trimmed by 4 bases and V by 6 bases; bases with no gene match: 6. CDR1 is LNHDA and CDR2 is SQIVND in the germline V gene (reference sequence). CDR3 size: 14 residues. CDR3: CASSDRERNQPQHF. The CDR3 DNA is TGTGCCAGTAGCGACAGGGAAAGGAATCAGCCCCAGCATTTT.

This clone was seen a few times. This chain uses TRBV15 with TRBJ1-5, with D maybe TRBD1 (6 bases). This CDR3 is 13 amino acids long. Germline V CDR1 and CDR2: LNHNV, YYDKDF (reference sequence). Trimming shortened V by 8 bases and J by 1 base, and 9 bases separated the two germline ends. CDR3 region: CATDQGSNQPQHF. DNA for the CDR3: TGTGCCACCGATCAGGGGAGCAATCAGCCCCAGCATTTT.

The chain joins TRBV6-5 to TRBJ2-7; D gene unclear. The CDR3 length is 12 residues. With 6 bases removed from V and 4 bases from J, the gap between germline ends came to 10 bases. Germline CDR1 and CDR2: MNHEY and SVGAGI. This chain's CDR3 is CASRNSRYEQYF. CDR3 DNA sequence: TGTGCCAGCAGGAACTCCCGGTACGAGCAGTACTTC.

The genes are TRBV11-3 and TRBJ2-7, with D possibly matching TRBD2 (6 bases). CDR1 is SGHNT and CDR2 is YENEEA in the germline V gene. V lost 4 bases to trimming and J lost 6 bases, with 13 bases between them. The CDR3 loop spans 13 amino acids. CDR3 nucleotide sequence: TGTGCCAGCAGCTCTTACGTGGGAGGCGAGCAGTACTTC. Translating gives CASSSYVGGEQYF.

This clone was recorded only once. The chain has TRBV19 and TRBJ2-5, with D unresolved. The V and J ends lost 3 bases and 9 bases respectively, with 14 bases between them. CDR3 length: 13 residues. Germline V gene data show CDR1 as LNHDA and CDR2 as SQIVND (reference sequence). CDR3 protein: CASSIMAAQPQYF. CDR3 DNA: TGTGCCAGTAGTATCATGGCGGCCCAGCCCCAGTACTTC.

The V gene is TRBV7-6, the J gene TRBJ2-5; D remains unclear. The J call may be mistaken, given a closer DNA end match to TRBJ2-7. This CDR3 is 12 amino acids long. Germline CDR1 is SGHVS and CDR2 is FNYEAQ. Written as DNA, the CDR3 is TGTGCCAGCAGCTTAGCGCACCACGAGCAGTACTTC. Encoded protein: CASSLAHHEQYF.

The chain links TRBV28 to TRBJ1-2, with a possible D match to TRBD1 (6 bases). CDR1 is MDHEN, CDR2 SYDVKM, per germline. V lost 5 bases and J lost 6, with 16 bases in between. CDR3 length: 14 amino acids. This CDR3 is CASSPLDRPHGYTF. CDR3 sequence (DNA): TGTGCCAGCAGTCCTTTGGACAGACCCCATGGCTACACCTTC.

The V and J genes are TRBV4-1 and TRBJ1-5; D gene unclear. Germline CDR1 is MGHRA and CDR2 is YSYEKL. The CDR3 contains 15 residues. V was cut by 0 bases and J by 1 base, with 7 bases left in between. The CDR3 DNA sequence: TGCGCCAGCAGCCAAGATCGGTACAGCAATCAGCCCCAGCATTTT. Translation: CASSQDRYSNQPQHF.

V is TRBV27 and J is TRBJ1-1; D remains ambiguous. Trimming removed 3 bases from V and 4 bases from J, with 9 bases in between. This CDR3 spans 13 amino acids. Germline loops: CDR1 MNHEY, CDR2 SMNVEV (reference sequence). CDR3 residues: CASSFGQTTEAFF. In DNA, the CDR3 is TGTGCCAGCAGTTTCGGTCAAACCACTGAAGCTTTCTTT.

The chain employs TRBV9 and TRBJ2-1; D is possibly TRBD2 (5 bases). V was cut by 4 bases and J by 2 bases, with 13 bases left in between. The CDR3 totals 15 residues. Germline V gene sequence: CDR1 SGDLS, CDR2 YYNGEE. The CDR3 nucleotides are TGTGCCAGCAGCTTACGGGGTACTACCTACAATGAGCAGTTCTTC. Its protein product is CASSLRGTTYNEQFF.

This clone was counted between two and nine times. At the DNA level, this CDR3 is encoded by other sequences in the same sample as well. The rearrangement uses TRBV5-1 and TRBJ1-5; tentative D call: TRBD1 (6 bases). V lost 3 bases, J lost 10 bases, and 26 bases lay in between. The germline CDR1 and CDR2 sequences are SGHRS and YFSETQ. The CDR3 consists of 17 residues. CDR3 sequence (DNA): TGCGCCAGCAGCTCCGGGGCGAGCGCGGGGGGGCGAGATCCCCAGCATTTT. This sequence encodes CASSSGASAGGRDPQHF.

This rearrangement joins TRBV7-4 to TRBJ2-7; the D is unclear. Trimming left V 11 bases short and J 2 bases short, with 19 bases between. Germline CDR1 is SGHVT and CDR2 is SQSDAQ. The CDR3 runs to 14 residues. The CDR3 DNA is TGTGCCCTGTTTATTGTCCGGAGAACCTACGAGCAGTACTTC. It codes for CALFIVRRTYEQYF.

The chain recombines TRBV10-3 with TRBJ2-5, with 9 bases lining up with TRBD1. This CDR3 has 16 amino acids. The ends lost 0 bases at V and 5 bases at J; junction bases unmatched: 7. Germline lookup yields CDR1 ENHRY and CDR2 SYGVKD. The CDR3 loop is CAISESTGGREETQYF. CDR3 DNA sequence: TGTGCCATCAGTGAGTCCACAGGGGGCAGGGAGGAGACCCAGTACTTC.

DNA for the CDR3: TGTGCCAGCAGCCACGGGACATCCCCCCAGCATTTT. It codes for CASSHGTSPQHF. The chain joins TRBV7-9 to TRBJ1-5; D perhaps matches TRBD1 (6 bases). V lost 5 bases, J lost 10 bases, and 12 bases lay in between. CDR3 length equals 12 residues. The germline V gene has CDR1 SEHNR and CDR2 FQNEAQ (reference sequence). Full variable domain (missing parts from reference TRBV7-9 and TRBJ1-5): DTGVSQNPRHKITKRGQNVTFRCDPISEHNRLYWYRQTLGQGPEFLTYFQNEAQLEKSRLLSDRFSAERPKGSFSTLEIQRTEQGDSAMYLCASSHGTSPQHFGDGTRLSIL.

This clone was picked up one time. The gene calls are TRBV7-2 and TRBJ2-3, with D hard to call. Germline-derived CDR1 and CDR2 are SGHTA and FQGNSA. CDR3 length: 13 amino acids. Trimming stripped 4 bases from V and 7 bases from J, with 12 bases between. The CDR3 sequence is CASSSGWSNTQYF. CDR3 DNA: TGTGCCAGCAGCTCTGGATGGAGTAATACGCAGTATTTT.

Notes on this clone: Other nucleotide sequences from this sample produce the same CDR3. CDR3 nucleotides: TGTGCCACCAGCAGAGTGGCGGGAAACACTGAAGCTTTCTTT. Protein sequence: CATSRVAGNTEAFF. This chain links TRBV15 with TRBJ1-1; D not certain. This CDR3 has 14 residues. Trimming shortened V by 1 base and J by 2 bases, and 8 bases separated the two germline ends. Per the germline V gene, CDR1 is LNHNV and CDR2 is YYDKDF (reference sequence).

The V and J genes are TRBV7-2 and TRBJ2-7; D is possibly TRBD2 (6 bases). The CDR3 consists of 14 residues. Germline V gives CDR1 SGHTA, CDR2 FQGNSA. The ends were cut back, 5 bases at V and 3 bases at J, with 14 bases in the middle. CDR3 sequence: CASSPRWGDYEQYF. The CDR3 region has the DNA TGTGCCAGCAGCCCCCGATGGGGGGACTACGAGCAGTACTTC. Full variable domain (remainder filled in from reference TRBV7-2 and TRBJ2-7): GAGVSQSPSNKVTEKGKDVELRCDPISGHTALYWYRQSLGQGLEFLIYFQGNSAPDKSGLPSDRFSAERTGGSVSTLTIQRTQQEDSAVYLCASSPRWGDYEQYFGPGTRLTVT.

The count of this clone is one. The gene calls are TRBV29-1 and TRBJ2-7; maybe TRBD1 (5 bases). The CDR3 has 12 residues. Germline-derived CDR1 and CDR2 are SQVTM and ANQGSEA. The germline V and J ends were trimmed by 4 bases and 6 bases, with 13 bases remaining between them. The CDR3 is CSVVKEQAEQYF. The CDR3 DNA reads TGCAGCGTTGTCAAAGAACAGGCCGAGCAGTACTTC.

Of note for this clone: This CDR3 is also generated by other DNA sequences in the sample. CDR3 sequence (DNA): TGCGCCAGCAGCTTGGCCGGGGACAGGGGTGAGACCCAGTACTTC. Encoded protein: CASSLAGDRGETQYF. V usage is TRBV5-1 and J usage is TRBJ2-5; 10 nucleotides line up with TRBD1. Losses at the gene ends were 0 bases for V and 5 bases for J; bases not matched to a gene: 4. The CDR3 loop spans 15 amino acids. Germline V CDR1 and CDR2: SGHRS, YFSETQ.

The chain combines TRBV27 with TRBJ1-1, with D hard to call. The CDR3 is made up of 15 amino acids. The germline gives CDR1 MNHEY, CDR2 SMNVEV (reference sequence). Trimming removed 5 bases at V and 1 base at J, with 14 bases between. The CDR3 DNA sequence: TGTGCCAGCAGTCCCGCGGCGGCAGCGAACACTGAAGCTTTCTTT. This translates into CASSPAAAANTEAFF.

The DNA of the CDR3 is TGTGCCAGCAGCTGGCGAGCCACAGGGGGCCCCCGAAACACCATATATTTT. Translation gives CASSWRATGGPRNTIYF. The rearrangement uses TRBV7-9 and TRBJ1-3; TRBD1 matches at 9 bases. Unmatched junction bases numbered 12, after V lost 4 bases and J lost 5 bases. The CDR3 covers 17 residues. The germline V gene encodes CDR1 SEHNR and CDR2 FQNEAQ (reference sequence).

The chain recombines TRBV7-2 with TRBJ2-3, with TRBD2 identical over 9 bases. The V gene's germline CDR1 is SGHTA and CDR2 FQGNSA. The CDR3 is 16 residues long. The ends lost 4 bases at V and 0 bases at J; junction bases unmatched: 5. CDR3 nucleotides: TGTGCCAGCAGCTCACTAGCGGGTGGAAGCACAGATACGCAGTATTTT. This gives the protein CASSSLAGGSTDTQYF.